This T cell receptor beta chain was obtained from a study of technical replicates of blood from a few donors. The CDR3 covers 16 residues. V was clipped by 0 bases and J by 4 bases; unmatched bases: 3. Germline V gene data show CDR1 as SGDLS and CDR2 as YYNGEE. Sequenced by immunoSEQ multiplex PCR; TCRdb stores in-frame clones only, minus some. The sample shows about 49,000 clones, 80% to 95% of them seen only once. The chain combines TRBV9 with TRBJ2-1; 11 bases agree with TRBD2. This receptor was obtained from a human donor in good health. Some clones in this sample may be carry-over from other donors' samples. The specimen was PBMCs. CDR3 coding DNA: TGTGCCAGCAGCGTAGGAGGGACTAGCGGATACAATGAGCAGTTCTTC. Amino acids: CASSVGGTSGYNEQFF. The whole variable domain, filled in from reference TRBV9 and TRBJ2-1, reads DSGVTQTPKHLITATGQRVTLRCSPRSGDLSVYWYQQSLDQGLQFLIQYYNGEERAKGNILERFSAQQFPDLHSELNLSSLELGDSALYFCASSVGGTSGYNEQFFGPGTRLTVL.